This entry is about one TCR delta chain. Its antigen remains undetermined. Base qualities are missing; no much larger clone stands one base away. This record belongs to a study of delta chain sequences of gamma delta T cells (TCRdb year 2017). The CDR3 spans 19 residues, from the cysteine through the phenylalanine. The retained sequence is limited to the CDR3, 57 bases, with the frame set at the first base. V and J are trimmed by 4 bases and 2 bases, and the gene matches miss 18 bases of the junction. Reading the germline V gene gives CDR1 TSWWSYY and CDR2 QGS. To prepare the library, PCR was applied. The sample was run on an Illumina MiSeq. Clone calls in TCRdb were regenerated from the public reads with CATT, after which identical DNA sequences shared one row. The sample table records about 3,400 delta-chain clones; around 67% of these occur just once. The ten biggest clones cover under 60% of the sample.

The sequence derives from a human donor with breast cancer. The sequence is built from TRDV1 and TRDJ1, and TRDD3 matches 8 of the central bases. The specimen was a tumor sample. The sequenced DNA is TGTGCTCTTGGGGGAGTCTCTAGTGTCTACGGGGGGATAACCGATAAACTCATCTTT. Its coded protein is CALGGVSSVYGGITDKLIF.